This passage covers 9 T cell receptor beta chains from one sample sequenced in a study of cytomegalovirus exposure and HLA in healthy donors. Produced via immunoSEQ multiplex PCR; TCRdb's table is partial and in-frame only. The sample shows a few hundred thousand clones, roughly 88% of them seen only once. The sequenced sample consisted of PBMCs. The receptors derive from a woman in her twenties or thirties in good health and CMV-seronegative.

The chain carries TRBV7-9 and TRBJ2-5, with 8 bases that match TRBD1. This CDR3 is built from 15 residues. Germline lookup yields CDR1 SEHNR and CDR2 FQNEAQ (reference sequence). V was pared by 1 base and J by 2 bases, with 3 bases of the junction left unmatched. In DNA form, the CDR3 reads TGTGCCAGCAGCTTAGAGGACAGGGAACAAGAGACCCAGTACTTC. Translated, it gives CASSLEDREQETQYF.

CDR3 DNA: TGTGCCAGCAGTGAGTCCCCTCCTCTAGCGGGAGTCCAAGAGACCCAGTACTTC. It codes for CASSESPPLAGVQETQYF. The chain has TRBV2 and TRBJ2-5, with 10 nucleotides matching TRBD2. Germline CDR1 and CDR2: SNHLY and FYNNEI. CDR3 length equals 18 residues. J was trimmed by 1 base and V by 3 bases; bases with no gene match: 11.

The chain couples TRBV6-1 to TRBJ2-2; no firm D call. Germline CDR1 MNHNS, CDR2 SASEGT. V lost 2 bases, J lost 0 bases, and 7 bases lay in between. The CDR3 sequence is 15 residues long. Here the CDR3 reads CASSERPPNTGELFF. In nucleotides, the CDR3 is TGTGCCAGCAGTGAACGGCCCCCGAACACCGGGGAGCTGTTTTTT.

CDR3 protein: CASSFVGVPANTGELFF. In DNA, the CDR3 is TGTGCCAGCAGCTTTGTAGGAGTACCGGCGAACACCGGGGAGCTGTTTTTT. The V call is TRBV11-2, the J call TRBJ2-2; D not resolved. This CDR3 has 17 amino acids. The ends were cut back, 3 bases at V and 0 bases at J, with 14 bases in the middle. In germline, CDR1 is SGHAT, CDR2 FQNNGV.

The rearrangement uses TRBV27 and TRBJ2-2; D is unresolved. Germline V CDR1 and CDR2: MNHEY, SMNVEV (reference sequence). This CDR3 contains 14 residues. Trimming left V 3 bases short and J 0 bases short, with 5 bases between. CDR3 residues: CASSFTTNTGELFF. CDR3 DNA sequence: TGTGCCAGCAGTTTTACTACGAACACCGGGGAGCTGTTTTTT.

The chain has TRBV28 and TRBJ2-7; 8 nucleotides match TRBD1. After removal of 2 bases from V and 3 bases from J, the junction contained 6 bases not matched to a gene. This CDR3 region has 15 residues. The germline V gene encodes CDR1 MDHEN and CDR2 SYDVKM. CDR3 nucleotide sequence: TGTGCCAGCAGTTTAACCGGACAGGGTAACTACGAGCAGTACTTC. Amino acid sequence: CASSLTGQGNYEQYF.

This chain links TRBV29-1 with TRBJ1-2; D is possibly TRBD1 (6 bases). The CDR3 runs 14 residues. In germline, CDR1 is SQVTM, CDR2 ANQGSEA. V lost 4 bases to trimming and J lost 0 bases, with 12 bases between them. Here the CDR3 reads CSVAPDSANYGYTF. CDR3 coding DNA: TGCAGCGTTGCCCCGGACAGCGCTAACTATGGCTACACCTTC.

This chain joins TRBV7-6 and TRBJ2-7, with D maybe TRBD2 (6 bases). The V end lost 5 bases, the J end lost 2 bases, and 19 bases lay between the germline ends. The CDR3 runs to 16 residues. Germline CDR1 SGHVS, CDR2 FNYEAQ. CDR3 nucleotide sequence: TGTGCCAGCAGCCGCGGGGTGGGGACTGACACCTACGAGCAGTACTTC. Translation: CASSRGVGTDTYEQYF. Based on the CDR3 plus reference TRBV7-6 and TRBJ2-7, the full variable domain is GAGVSQSPRYKVTKRGQDVALRCDPISGHVSLYWYRQALGQGPEFLTYFNYEAQQDKSGLPNDRFSAERPEGSISTLTIQRTEQRDSAMYRCASSRGVGTDTYEQYFGPGTRLTVT.

This clone appeared a single time. This chain links TRBV19 with TRBJ2-1; a weak D match, TRBD1 (5 bases). Trimming shortened V by 1 base and J by 3 bases, and 10 bases separated the two germline ends. Germline V gene sequence: CDR1 LNHDA, CDR2 SQIVND (reference sequence). This CDR3 is built from 15 residues. The CDR3, as DNA: TGTGCCAGTAGTATAGGGAGTAGGGGCTACAATGAGCAGTTCTTC. The encoded protein is CASSIGSRGYNEQFF.